This T cell receptor beta chain stems from a study of blood T cell repertoires in COVID-19. For the study at large: Spain, Italy and the United States supplied samples that represented acute and convalescent COVID-19. Sample material is recorded as cDNA or gDNA derived from T cells, B-cell-depleted T cells, or PBMCs.

In germline, CDR1 is SQVTM, CDR2 ANQGSEA. The CDR3 extends over 14 amino acids. Trimming pared 6 bases from V and 4 bases from J, leaving 16 bases between. As handled by the study authors: The authors estimated nucleated cell counts from reference gene primer amplification. Some clones are missing from TCRdb's copy, which holds only in-frame ones; the method was immunoSEQ multiplex PCR. V, J and clone size are those of that table, while D and trimming were read from the DNA. The sample has almost 250,000 clones, about 89% seen once; the top ten hold around 1.5%. This TCR was recovered from a woman in her fifties or sixties who had recovered from COVID-19. The rearrangement joins TRBV29-1 to TRBJ1-5, with D possibly TRBD1 on 5 matching bases. Material: peripheral blood. The CDR3 sequence: CSVRDSSGNQPQHF. CDR3 coding DNA: TGCAGCGTAAGGGACTCCTCTGGGAATCAGCCCCAGCATTTT.